One sample yielded the 18 T cell receptor beta chains listed below, sequenced in a study of T-cell memory formation after mild COVID-19. TCRdb analysed the 5' RACE reads with MiXCR anew, one entry per CDR3 protein. The sample holds about 400,000 distinct CDR3 sequences, around 24% seen once. The sample was PBMCs or a T cell subset sorted from them (not recorded which). These receptors were obtained from an adult woman who had mild COVID-19 (a few samples of this study predate the infection). Cell type and time point are not known.

This clonotype was picked up many times. The J gene is TRBJ2-7, the V gene TRBV5-5, with 8 positions matching TRBD2. CDR1 is SGHKS and CDR2 is YYEKEE in the germline V gene (reference sequence). Trimming cost V 6 bases and J 7 bases; bases outside gene matches: 9. This CDR3 spans 13 amino acids. In nucleotides, the CDR3 is TGTGCCAGCATGAATAGCGGGGCCTGGGAGCAGTACTTC. It translates to CASMNSGAWEQYF.

The chain couples TRBV4-1 to TRBJ2-5, with TRBD2 matching 12 bases. In germline, CDR1 is MGHRA, CDR2 YSYEKL. The CDR3 consists of 17 residues. The trim removed 1 base at V and 5 bases at J, leaving 8 bases unmatched. CDR3 DNA sequence: TGCGCCAGCAGCCAAGGGTTTCTAGCGGGGGGGAAGGAGACCCAGTACTTC. As protein: CASSQGFLAGGKETQYF.

The rearrangement joins TRBV9 to TRBJ1-1, with no clear D. V lost 0 bases and J 4 bases, leaving 13 bases between the germline ends. Per the germline V gene, CDR1 is SGDLS and CDR2 is YYNGEE. The CDR3 spans 15 residues. CDR3 sequence (DNA): TGTGCCAGCAGCGTAGGTTCGCGCTTCGGCACTGAAGCTTTCTTT. Its translation is CASSVGSRFGTEAFF.

The chain uses TRBV9 and TRBJ2-5; D tentatively fits TRBD1 or TRBD2 (5 bases each). This CDR3 comprises 20 residues. CDR1 SGDLS and CDR2 YYNGEE come from the germline V gene. The V gene lost 4 bases and the J gene lost 3 bases, with 31 bases spanning the gap. The CDR3 bases are TGTGCCAGCAGCCCTCAGGGACGCCTCTGGGGTCCAGGAAAAAAAGAGACCCAGTACTTC. This sequence encodes CASSPQGRLWGPGKKETQYF.

This chain uses TRBV15 with TRBJ2-1; D is unclear. Germline V lookup: CDR1 LNHNV, CDR2 YYDKDF (reference sequence). This CDR3 has 12 amino acids. V lost 5 bases, J lost 6 bases, and 8 bases lay in between. The CDR3 nucleotides read TGTGCCACCAGCGTCCCCGGCAATGAGCAGTTCTTC. It is translated as CATSVPGNEQFF.

The rearrangement uses TRBV12-3 or TRBV12-4 and TRBJ1-1, with TRBD1 as a possible D gene (5 bases). Trimming took 7 bases from V and 5 from J, leaving 20 bases between them. This CDR3 has 15 amino acids. CDR3 bases: TGTGCCAGCATCCCCGTGGGTCGGGGGTATACTGAAGCTTTCTTT. This gives the protein CASIPVGRGYTEAFF.

V and J are TRBV6-5 and TRBJ2-7; D may correspond to TRBD1 or TRBD2 (5 bases each). V was trimmed by 7 bases and J by 0 bases, leaving 13 bases between them. This CDR3 is 14 amino acids long. CDR1 MNHEY and CDR2 SVGAGI come from the germline V gene. The CDR3, as DNA: TGTGCCAGCACCACAGGTGGGGGCTCCTACGAGCAGTACTTC. Protein: CASTTGGGSYEQYF.

This rearrangement joins TRBV29-1 to TRBJ2-1; 11 positions match TRBD2. Germline CDR1 SQVTM, CDR2 ANQGSEA. The trim removed 7 bases at V and 4 bases at J, leaving 9 bases unmatched. There are 15 residues in the CDR3. In DNA, the CDR3 is TGCAGCGGTAGCGGGAGGGGTTCGGGTTACAATGAGCAGTTCTTC. Translating it yields CSGSGRGSGYNEQFF.

This clonotype appeared a few times. Given a much more abundant clone one base away, this may be a read error. V gene TRBV7-2 combines with J gene TRBJ2-7; D is ambiguous. The germline gives CDR1 SGHTA, CDR2 FQGNSA. CDR3 length: 11 residues. V was cut by 5 bases and J by 1 base, with 3 bases left in between. The CDR3 DNA sequence: TGTGCCAGCAGCAAATCCTACGAGCAGTACTTC. This sequence encodes CASSKSYEQYF.

A few counts support this clonotype. The rearrangement joins TRBV5-1 to TRBJ2-3, with D tentatively TRBD1 (5 bases). There are 16 residues in the CDR3. Germline CDR1 reads SGHRS; CDR2 reads YFSETQ. Trimming stripped 1 base from V and 2 bases from J, with 14 bases between. The CDR3, as DNA: TGCGCCAGCAGCTTGTCTTTGGGGCCCCCCACAGATACGCAGTATTTT. Its protein is CASSLSLGPPTDTQYF. Full variable domain (remainder filled in from reference TRBV5-1 and TRBJ2-3): KAGVTQTPRYLIKTRGQQVTLSCSPISGHRSVSWYQQTPGQGLQFLFEYFSETQRNKGNFPGRFSGRQFSNSRSEMNVSTLELGDSALYLCASSLSLGPPTDTQYFGPGTRLTVL.

This clonotype was seen only a few times. This rearrangement joins TRBV5-1 to TRBJ2-7, with D uncertain. The germline CDR1 and CDR2 sequences are SGHRS and YFSETQ. There are 14 residues in the CDR3. Trimming removed 0 bases at V and 4 bases at J, with 11 bases between. CDR3 nucleotides: TGCGCCAGCAGCTTGGTCGGGCAGCTATACGAGCAGTACTTC. Protein sequence: CASSLVGQLYEQYF.

This clonotype was counted a few times. The gene calls are TRBV6-5 and TRBJ2-1; D is unresolved. CDR1 MNHEY and CDR2 SVGAGI come from the germline V gene. Trimming stripped 6 bases from V and 10 bases from J, with 19 bases between. This CDR3 is built from 14 residues. The CDR3 bases are TGTGCCAGCAGCTCTTTTGATTTTCTCGGGGAGCAGTTCTTC. This gives the protein CASSSFDFLGEQFF.

V and J are TRBV7-2 and TRBJ2-5, with D uncertain. The V gene lost 4 bases and the J gene lost 7 bases, with 7 bases spanning the gap. The CDR3 runs 11 residues. The germline CDR1 and CDR2 sequences are SGHTA and FQGNSA. This CDR3 is CASSSLGTQYF. The DNA for the CDR3 is TGTGCCAGCAGCTCCCTGGGGACCCAGTACTTC.

The V gene is TRBV10-3, the J gene TRBJ1-2; perhaps TRBD1 as D (6 bases). Germline V gives CDR1 ENHRY, CDR2 SYGVKD. The CDR3 contains 14 residues. V was pared by 3 bases and J by 8 bases, with 16 bases between. The CDR3 DNA follows: TGTGCCATCAGTGAAGCGGGGGCGAGTCGCGGCTACACCTTC. Protein sequence: CAISEAGASRGYTF.

J is TRBJ2-2 and V is TRBV12-3 or TRBV12-4, with a possible D match to TRBD1 (6 bases). With 3 bases removed from V and 0 bases from J, the gap between germline ends came to 20 bases. The CDR3 contains 19 residues. CDR3 bases: TGTGCCAGCAGTTTCTGGACAGCAGTCCTTCATGCGAACACCGGGGAGCTGTTTTTT. This codes for CASSFWTAVLHANTGELFF.

The chain joins TRBV29-1 to TRBJ2-1; D is perhaps TRBD2 (5 bases). The V and J ends lost 3 bases and 4 bases respectively, with 16 bases between them. Germline V gene lookup returns CDR1 SQVTM and CDR2 ANQGSEA. The CDR3 is 15 residues long. For the CDR3, the DNA is TGCAGCGTTGAGAAGTCAGCGGCCATTTACAATGAGCAGTTCTTC. This sequence encodes CSVEKSAAIYNEQFF.

The rearrangement uses TRBV7-6 and TRBJ2-4; D is ambiguous. The CDR3 consists of 12 residues. Trimming stripped 5 bases from V and 12 bases from J, with 14 bases between. Germline V lookup: CDR1 SGHVS, CDR2 FNYEAQ. The CDR3 loop is CASSTPRGNQYF. Written as DNA, the CDR3 is TGTGCCAGCAGCACCCCCCGTGGAAATCAGTACTTC.

The V and J genes are TRBV24-1 and TRBJ1-2; the match to TRBD1 covers 11 bases. Germline CDR1 reads KGHDR; CDR2 reads SFDVKD. Trimming removed 4 bases from V and 7 bases from J; junction bases left unmatched: 7. CDR3 size: 15 residues. Written as DNA, the CDR3 is TGTGCCACCAGTGAGGGACAGGGGGGAAGAATTGGCTACACCTTC. Translated: CATSEGQGGRIGYTF.